This T cell receptor beta chain originates from a study of cytomegalovirus exposure and HLA in healthy donors. Losses at the gene ends were 2 bases for V and 4 bases for J; bases not matched to a gene: 7. The CDR3 covers 16 residues. Looked up from germline, CDR1 is WNHNN and CDR2 is SYGVQD (reference sequence). Turning to this clone: Its antigen is not known.

A multiplex PCR was run with 60 Vbeta primers and 13 Jbeta primers. TCRdb keeps only in-frame clones here, not all; method: immunoSEQ multiplex PCR. This sample has some 170,000 clones, with about 72% found just once. Whole-study findings and limits: Later genetic work tied a missense DCLRE1C variant to beta-chain V and J trimming. It was reported that the classifier diagnosed cytomegalovirus status with high specificity and sensitivity in both the original and validation cohorts.

The receptor was isolated from a man between 60 and 70 years old in good health and CMV-seronegative. The sequencing sample was made of PBMCs. The chain has TRBV10-1 and TRBJ2-5, with 10 bases fitting TRBD2. This CDR3 reads CASSEGASGSGETQYF. CDR3 in DNA: TGCGCCAGCAGTGAGGGCGCTAGCGGGAGTGGAGAGACCCAGTACTTC.